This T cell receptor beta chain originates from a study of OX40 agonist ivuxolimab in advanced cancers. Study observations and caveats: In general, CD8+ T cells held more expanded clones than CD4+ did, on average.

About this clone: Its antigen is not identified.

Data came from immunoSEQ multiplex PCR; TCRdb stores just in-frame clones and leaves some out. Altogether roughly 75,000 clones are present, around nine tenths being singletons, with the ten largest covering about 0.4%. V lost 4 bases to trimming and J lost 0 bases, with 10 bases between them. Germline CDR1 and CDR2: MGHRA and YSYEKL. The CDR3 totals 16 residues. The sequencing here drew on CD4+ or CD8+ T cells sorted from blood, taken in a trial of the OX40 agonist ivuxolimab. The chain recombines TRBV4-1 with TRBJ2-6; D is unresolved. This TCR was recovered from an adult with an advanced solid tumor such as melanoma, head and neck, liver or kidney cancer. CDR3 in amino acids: CASSPSDFSGANVLTF. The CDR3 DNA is TGCGCCAGCAGCCCCTCCGACTTCTCTGGGGCCAACGTCCTGACTTTC.